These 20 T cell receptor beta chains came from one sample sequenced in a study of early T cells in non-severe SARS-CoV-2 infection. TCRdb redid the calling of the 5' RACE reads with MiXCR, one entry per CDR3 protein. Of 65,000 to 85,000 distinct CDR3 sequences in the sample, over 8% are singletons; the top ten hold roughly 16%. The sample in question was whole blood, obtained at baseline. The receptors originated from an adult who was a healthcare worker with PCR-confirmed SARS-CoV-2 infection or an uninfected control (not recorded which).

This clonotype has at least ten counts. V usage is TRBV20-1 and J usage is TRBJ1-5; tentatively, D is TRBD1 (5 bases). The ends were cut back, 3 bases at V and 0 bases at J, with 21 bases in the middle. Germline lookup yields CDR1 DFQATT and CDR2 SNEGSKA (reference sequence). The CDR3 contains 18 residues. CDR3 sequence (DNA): TGCAGTGCTAGTTTACAGGTCATCGGTTCCATTAGCAATCAGCCCCAGCATTTT. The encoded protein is CSASLQVIGSISNQPQHF.

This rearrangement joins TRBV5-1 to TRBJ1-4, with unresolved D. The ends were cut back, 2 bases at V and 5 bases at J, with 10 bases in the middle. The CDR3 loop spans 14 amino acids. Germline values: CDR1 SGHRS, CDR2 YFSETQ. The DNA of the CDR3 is TGCGCCAGCAGCTTTCAGGAGCCGAATGAAAAACTGTTTTTT. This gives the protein CASSFQEPNEKLFF.

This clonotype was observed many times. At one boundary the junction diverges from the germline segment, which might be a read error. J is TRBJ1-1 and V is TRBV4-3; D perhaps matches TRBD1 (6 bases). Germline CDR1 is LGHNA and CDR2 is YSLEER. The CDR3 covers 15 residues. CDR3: CASSQVTGKNTEVFF. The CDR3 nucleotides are TGCGCCAGCAGCCAAGTTACAGGGAAGAACACTGAAGTTTTCTTT.

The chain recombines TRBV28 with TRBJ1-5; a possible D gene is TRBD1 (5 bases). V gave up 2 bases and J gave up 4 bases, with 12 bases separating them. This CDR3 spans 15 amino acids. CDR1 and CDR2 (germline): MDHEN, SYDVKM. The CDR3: CASSLPTGVNQPQHF. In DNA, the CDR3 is TGTGCCAGCAGTTTACCTACAGGAGTAAATCAGCCCCAGCATTTT. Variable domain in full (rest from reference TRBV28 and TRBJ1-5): DVKVTQSSRYLVKRTGEKVFLECVQDMDHENMFWYRQDPGLGLRLIYFSYDVKMKEKGDIPEGYSVSREKKERFSLILESASTNQTSMYLCASSLPTGVNQPQHFGDGTRLSIL.

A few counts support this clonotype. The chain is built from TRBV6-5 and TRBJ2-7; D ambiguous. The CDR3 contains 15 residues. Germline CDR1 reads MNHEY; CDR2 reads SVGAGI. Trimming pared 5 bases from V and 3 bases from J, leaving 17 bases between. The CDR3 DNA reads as TGTGCCAGCAGTCCTGGATTTTCCTCCTTCTACGAGCAGTACTTC. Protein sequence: CASSPGFSSFYEQYF.

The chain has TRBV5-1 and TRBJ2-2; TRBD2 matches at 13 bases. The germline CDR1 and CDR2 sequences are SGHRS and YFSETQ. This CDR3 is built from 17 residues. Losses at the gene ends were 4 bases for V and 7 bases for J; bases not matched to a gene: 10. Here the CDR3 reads CASSDRTSGSRGGELFF. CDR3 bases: TGCGCCAGCAGCGACCGGACTAGCGGGAGCCGAGGCGGGGAGCTGTTTTTT.

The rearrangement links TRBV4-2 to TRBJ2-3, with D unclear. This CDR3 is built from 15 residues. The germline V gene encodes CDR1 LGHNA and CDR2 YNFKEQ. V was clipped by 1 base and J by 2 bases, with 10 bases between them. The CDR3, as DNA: TGTGCCAGCAGCCAAGCTTTGTCCACCACAGATACGCAGTATTTT. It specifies CASSQALSTTDTQYF.

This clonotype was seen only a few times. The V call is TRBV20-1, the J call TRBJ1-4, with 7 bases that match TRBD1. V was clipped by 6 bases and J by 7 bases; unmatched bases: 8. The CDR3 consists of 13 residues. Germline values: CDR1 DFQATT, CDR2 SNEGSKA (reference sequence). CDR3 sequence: CSAKGQVSEKLFF. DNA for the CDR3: TGCAGTGCGAAAGGACAGGTCTCTGAAAAACTGTTTTTT.

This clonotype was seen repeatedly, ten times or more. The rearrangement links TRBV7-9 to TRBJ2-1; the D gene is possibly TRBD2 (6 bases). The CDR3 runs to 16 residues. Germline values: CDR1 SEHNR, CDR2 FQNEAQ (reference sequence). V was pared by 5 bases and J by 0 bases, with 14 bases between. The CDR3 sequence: CASSGGTSSSYNEQFF. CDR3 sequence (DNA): TGTGCCAGCAGCGGGGGGACTTCAAGCTCCTACAATGAGCAGTTCTTC.

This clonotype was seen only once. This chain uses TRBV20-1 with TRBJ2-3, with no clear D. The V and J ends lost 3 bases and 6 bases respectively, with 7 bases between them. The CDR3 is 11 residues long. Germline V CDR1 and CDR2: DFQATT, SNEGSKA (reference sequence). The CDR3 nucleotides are TGCAGTGCTAGTAGCCAGGATACGCAGTATTTT. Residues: CSASSQDTQYF.

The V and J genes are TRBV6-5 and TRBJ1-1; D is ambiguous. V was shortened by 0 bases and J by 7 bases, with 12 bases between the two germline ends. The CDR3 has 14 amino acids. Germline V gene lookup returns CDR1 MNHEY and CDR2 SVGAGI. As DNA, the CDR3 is TGTGCCAGCAGTTACTCGTTAGGGTTGGGTGAAGCTTTCTTT. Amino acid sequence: CASSYSLGLGEAFF.

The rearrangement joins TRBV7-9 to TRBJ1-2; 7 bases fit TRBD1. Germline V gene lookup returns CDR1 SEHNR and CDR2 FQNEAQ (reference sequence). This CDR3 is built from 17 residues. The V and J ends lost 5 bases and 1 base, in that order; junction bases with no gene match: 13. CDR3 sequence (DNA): TGTGCCAGCAGCACCCCGGCCGACAGGGTGCTTAACTATGGCTACACCTTC. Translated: CASSTPADRVLNYGYTF.

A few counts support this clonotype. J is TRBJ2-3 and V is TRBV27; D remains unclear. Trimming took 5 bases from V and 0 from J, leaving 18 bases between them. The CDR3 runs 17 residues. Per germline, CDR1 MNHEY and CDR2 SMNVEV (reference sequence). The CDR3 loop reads CASSPTLIRLSTDTQYF. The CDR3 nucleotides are TGTGCCAGCAGTCCCACCCTTATCCGGCTCAGCACAGATACGCAGTATTTT.

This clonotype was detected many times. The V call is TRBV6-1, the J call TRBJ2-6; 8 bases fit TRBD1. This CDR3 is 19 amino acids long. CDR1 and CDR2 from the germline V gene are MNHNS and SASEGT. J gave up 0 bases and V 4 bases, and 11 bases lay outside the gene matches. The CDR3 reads CASSARTGNQGSGANVLTF. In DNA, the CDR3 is TGTGCCAGCAGTGCGCGGACAGGGAACCAGGGCTCTGGGGCCAACGTCCTGACTTTC.

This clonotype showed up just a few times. The CDR3 spells CAIRERLAGSLFTNEQFF. The CDR3 nucleotides read TGTGCCATCAGGGAGAGGCTAGCGGGAAGCCTTTTTACCAATGAGCAGTTCTTC. The chain has TRBV10-3 and TRBJ2-1, with TRBD2 matching over 9 bases. CDR1 is ENHRY and CDR2 is SYGVKD in the germline V gene. The ends lost 6 bases at V and 6 bases at J; junction bases unmatched: 18. The CDR3 consists of 18 residues.

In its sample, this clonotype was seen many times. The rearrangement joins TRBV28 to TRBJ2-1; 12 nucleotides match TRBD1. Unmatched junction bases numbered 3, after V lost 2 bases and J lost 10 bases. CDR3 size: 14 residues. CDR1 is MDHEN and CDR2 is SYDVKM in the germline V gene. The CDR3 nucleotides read TGTGCCAGCAGTTTAGGGACAGGGGGCGGAGAGCAGTTCTTC. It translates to CASSLGTGGGEQFF.

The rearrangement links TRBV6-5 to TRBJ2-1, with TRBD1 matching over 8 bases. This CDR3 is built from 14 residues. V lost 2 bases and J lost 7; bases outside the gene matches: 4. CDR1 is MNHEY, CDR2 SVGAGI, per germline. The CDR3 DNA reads TGTGCCAGCAGTTACGGCCAGGGGGCAAATGAGCAGTTCTTC. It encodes CASSYGQGANEQFF.

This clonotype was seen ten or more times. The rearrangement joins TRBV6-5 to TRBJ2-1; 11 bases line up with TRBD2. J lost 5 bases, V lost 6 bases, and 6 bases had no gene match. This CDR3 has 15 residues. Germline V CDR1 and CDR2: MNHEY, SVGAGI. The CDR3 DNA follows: TGTGCCAGCAGAGAGACTAGCGGGATCGACAATGAGCAGTTCTTC. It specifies CASRETSGIDNEQFF.

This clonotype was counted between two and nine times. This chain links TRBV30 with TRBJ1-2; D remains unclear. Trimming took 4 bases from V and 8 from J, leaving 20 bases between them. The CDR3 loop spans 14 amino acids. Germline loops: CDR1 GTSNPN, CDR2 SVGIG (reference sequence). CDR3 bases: TGTGCCTGGAACCCTACGGACGGTCCCTGGGGCTACACCTTC. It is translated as CAWNPTDGPWGYTF.

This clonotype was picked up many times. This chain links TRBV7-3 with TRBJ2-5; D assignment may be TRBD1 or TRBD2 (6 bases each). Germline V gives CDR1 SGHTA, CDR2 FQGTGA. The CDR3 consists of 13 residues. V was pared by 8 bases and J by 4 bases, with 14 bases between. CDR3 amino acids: CASARGDGETQYF. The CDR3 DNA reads TGTGCCAGCGCAAGGGGGGATGGAGAGACCCAGTACTTC.